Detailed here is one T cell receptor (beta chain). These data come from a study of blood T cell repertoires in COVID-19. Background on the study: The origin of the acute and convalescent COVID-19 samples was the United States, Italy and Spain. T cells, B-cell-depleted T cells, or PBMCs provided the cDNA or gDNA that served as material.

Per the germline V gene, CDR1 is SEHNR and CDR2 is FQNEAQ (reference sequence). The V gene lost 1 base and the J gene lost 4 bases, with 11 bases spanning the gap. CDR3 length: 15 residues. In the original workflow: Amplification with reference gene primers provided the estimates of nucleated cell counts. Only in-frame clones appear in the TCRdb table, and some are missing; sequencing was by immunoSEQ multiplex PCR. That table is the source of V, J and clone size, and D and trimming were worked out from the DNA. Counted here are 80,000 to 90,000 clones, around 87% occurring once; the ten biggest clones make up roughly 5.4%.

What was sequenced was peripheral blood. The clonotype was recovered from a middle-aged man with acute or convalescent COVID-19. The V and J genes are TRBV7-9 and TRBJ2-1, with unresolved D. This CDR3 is CASSLESLPYNEQFF. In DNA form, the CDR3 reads TGTGCCAGCAGCTTAGAATCCCTACCTTACAATGAGCAGTTCTTC.